This entry lists 10 T cell receptor beta chains sequenced from one sample in a study of early T cells in non-severe SARS-CoV-2 infection. MiXCR, run by TCRdb on the 5' RACE reads, gives a single entry per CDR3 protein. The sample shows tens of thousands of distinct CDR3 sequences, approximately 9% of them seen only once. Here the sequenced sample was whole blood, taken at baseline. These receptors all stem from an adult who was a healthcare worker with PCR-confirmed SARS-CoV-2 infection or an uninfected control (not recorded which).

This clonotype has more than one count but fewer than ten. This rearrangement joins TRBV19 to TRBJ2-6; D may correspond to TRBD1 or TRBD2 (5 bases each). This CDR3 is 16 amino acids long. V was shortened by 0 bases and J by 1 base, with 7 bases between the two germline ends. Germline values: CDR1 LNHDA, CDR2 SQIVND (reference sequence). CDR3 coding DNA: TGTGCCAGTAGTATAGATTGGGGGTCTGGGGCCAACGTCCTGACTTTC. Residues: CASSIDWGSGANVLTF.

The chain has TRBV5-8 and TRBJ1-1; D may be TRBD1 (6 bases). The length of the CDR3 is 16 residues. Germline-derived CDR1 and CDR2 are SGHTS and YDEGEE. Trimming took 4 bases from V and 0 from J, leaving 16 bases between them. DNA of the CDR3: TGTGCCAGCAGCCCAAGACAGGTTACGCTGAACACTGAAGCTTTCTTT. Translating gives CASSPRQVTLNTEAFF.

The J gene is TRBJ2-7, the V gene TRBV2; a possible D gene is TRBD1 (6 bases). V was clipped by 4 bases and J by 6 bases, with 13 bases between them. Germline values: CDR1 SNHLY, CDR2 FYNNEI. This CDR3 region has 13 residues. The CDR3 loop is CASSVTGSGEQYF. CDR3 coding DNA: TGTGCCAGCAGTGTCACAGGGTCGGGCGAGCAGTACTTC.

The rearrangement links TRBV3-1 to TRBJ1-2; 12 nucleotides align to TRBD1. The germline V gene has CDR1 LGHDT and CDR2 YNNKEL (reference sequence). V was pared by 3 bases and J by 7 bases, with 6 bases of the junction left unmatched. The CDR3 length is 15 residues. The CDR3 reads CASSHRDRGHGGYTF. As DNA, the CDR3 is TGTGCCAGCAGCCACCGGGACAGGGGGCACGGTGGCTACACCTTC.

V usage is TRBV5-8 and J usage is TRBJ1-5, with no clear D. Trimming cost V 6 bases and J 0 bases, with 10 bases left between them. The CDR3 length is 14 residues. Germline V gene sequence: CDR1 SGHTS, CDR2 YDEGEE. The CDR3 DNA follows: TGTGCCAGCACCCCCCCGTATAGCAATCAGCCCCAGCATTTT. It is translated as CASTPPYSNQPQHF.

This clonotype was seen more than once but under ten times. The chain recombines TRBV11-1 with TRBJ2-1; 11 bases are a match to TRBD2. There are 18 residues in the CDR3. J lost 0 bases, V lost 4 bases, and 8 bases had no gene match. Per the germline V gene, CDR1 is SGHAT and CDR2 is FQDESV (reference sequence). CDR3 coding DNA: TGTGCCAGCAGCTCAACAGGGACTAGCGGTAGCTCCTACAATGAGCAGTTCTTC. It encodes CASSSTGTSGSSYNEQFF.

A few counts support this clonotype. The chain recombines TRBV2 with TRBJ1-1; no definite D call. Germline CDR1 reads SNHLY; CDR2 reads FYNNEI. The V end was cut by 2 bases, the J end by 2 bases, with 12 bases between. CDR3 length equals 15 residues. CDR3 sequence reads: CASSESGLLNTEAFF. As DNA, the CDR3 is TGTGCCAGCAGTGAAAGCGGGTTATTAAACACTGAAGCTTTCTTT.

The rearrangement joins TRBV11-2 to TRBJ2-1, with D perhaps TRBD2 (6 bases). The CDR3 runs to 13 residues. Germline V gene sequence: CDR1 SGHAT, CDR2 FQNNGV. V was trimmed by 3 bases and J by 6 bases, leaving 9 bases between them. The CDR3 here is CASSFRRGNEQFF. The CDR3 coding sequence is TGTGCCAGCAGCTTTCGGAGGGGCAATGAGCAGTTCTTC.

This clonotype was detected many times. This chain uses TRBV9 with TRBJ2-1, with 13 bases matching TRBD2. The CDR3 is made up of 17 amino acids. V gave up 3 bases and J gave up 6 bases; unmatched junction bases: 9. Germline assignment: CDR1 SGDLS and CDR2 YYNGEE. The CDR3 DNA follows: TGTGCCAGCAGCGCGACTAGCGGGGGGCCCCTCGGCAATGAGCAGTTCTTC. Translation gives CASSATSGGPLGNEQFF.

This chain links TRBV27 with TRBJ2-7; 10 nucleotides line up with TRBD1. The CDR3 length is 15 residues. Germline CDR1 is MNHEY and CDR2 is SMNVEV (reference sequence). The V segment lost 4 bases and the J segment 0 bases; nucleotides outside the gene matches: 3. CDR3 sequence reads: CASSWGQGSSYEQYF. In DNA form, the CDR3 reads TGTGCCAGCAGTTGGGGACAGGGGAGCTCCTACGAGCAGTACTTC.